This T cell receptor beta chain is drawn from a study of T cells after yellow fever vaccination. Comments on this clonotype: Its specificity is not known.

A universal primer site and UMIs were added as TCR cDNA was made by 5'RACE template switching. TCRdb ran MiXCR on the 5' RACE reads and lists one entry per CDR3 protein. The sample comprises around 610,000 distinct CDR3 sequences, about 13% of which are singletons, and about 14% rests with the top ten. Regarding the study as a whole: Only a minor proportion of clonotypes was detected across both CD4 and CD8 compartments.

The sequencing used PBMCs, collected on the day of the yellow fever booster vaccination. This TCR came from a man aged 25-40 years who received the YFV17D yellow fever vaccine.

CDR3 amino acids: CASSVAPGPTTGELFF. The CDR3 bases are TGTGCCAGCAGCGTAGCTCCGGGACCCACAACCGGGGAGCTGTTTTTT. The chain is built from TRBV9 and TRBJ2-2; the D gene could be TRBD1 or TRBD2 (5 bases each). CDR3 length: 16 amino acids. Germline values: CDR1 SGDLS, CDR2 YYNGEE. V lost 0 bases to trimming and J lost 5 bases, with 14 bases between them.